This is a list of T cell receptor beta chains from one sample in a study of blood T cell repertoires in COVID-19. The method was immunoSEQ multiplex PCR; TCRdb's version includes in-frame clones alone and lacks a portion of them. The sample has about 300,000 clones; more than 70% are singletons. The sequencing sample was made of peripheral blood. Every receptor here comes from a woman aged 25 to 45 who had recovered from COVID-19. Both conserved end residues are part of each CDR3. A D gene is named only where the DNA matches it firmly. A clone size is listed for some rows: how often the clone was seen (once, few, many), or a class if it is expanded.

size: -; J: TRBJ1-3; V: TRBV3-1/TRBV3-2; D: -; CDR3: CASSHPGLSGNTIYF; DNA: TGTGCCAGCAGCCACCCGGGTCTGTCTGGAAACACCATATATTTT
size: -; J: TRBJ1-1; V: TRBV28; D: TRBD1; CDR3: CASSSPTDREPEAFF; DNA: TGTGCCAGCAGTTCTCCTACGGACAGGGAGCCTGAAGCTTTCTTT
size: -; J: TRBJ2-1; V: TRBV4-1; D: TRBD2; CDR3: CASREVSGGRGEQFF; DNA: TGCGCCAGCAGGGAGGTTAGCGGGGGGAGGGGTGAGCAGTTCTTC
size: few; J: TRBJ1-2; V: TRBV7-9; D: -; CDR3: CASSLNSGYGYTF; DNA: TGTGCCAGCAGCTTAAATTCGGGGTATGGCTACACCTTC
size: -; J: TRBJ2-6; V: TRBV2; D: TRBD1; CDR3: CARTPGGSGANVLTF; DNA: TGTGCCCGGACCCCAGGGGGCTCTGGGGCCAACGTCCTGACTTTC
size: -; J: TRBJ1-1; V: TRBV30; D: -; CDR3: CAWSPSGKNTEAFF; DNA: TGTGCCTGGAGTCCGAGCGGGAAGAACACTGAAGCTTTCTTT
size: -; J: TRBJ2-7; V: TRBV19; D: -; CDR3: CASSNPGDVHSYEQYF; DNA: TGTGCCAGTAGTAACCCAGGGGATGTACACTCCTACGAGCAGTACTTC
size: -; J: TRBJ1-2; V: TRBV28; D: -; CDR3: CATTEANYGYTF; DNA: TGTGCCACCACTGAGGCTAACTATGGCTACACCTTC
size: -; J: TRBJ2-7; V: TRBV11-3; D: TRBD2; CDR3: CASSWGGGYEQYF; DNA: TGTGCCAGCAGCTGGGGGGGAGGCTACGAGCAGTACTTC
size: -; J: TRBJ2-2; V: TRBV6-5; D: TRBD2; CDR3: CASSYGSSGGTGELFF; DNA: TGTGCCAGCAGTTACGGGTCTAGCGGGGGAACCGGGGAGCTGTTTTTT
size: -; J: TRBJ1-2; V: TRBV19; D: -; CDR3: CASRYQSNYGYTF; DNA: TGTGCCAGTAGATATCAGTCTAACTATGGCTACACCTTC
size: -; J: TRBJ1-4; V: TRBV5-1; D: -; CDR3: CASSLPTGGRTNEKLFF; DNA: TGCGCCAGCAGCTTACCCACCGGGGGTCGAACTAATGAAAAACTGTTTTTT
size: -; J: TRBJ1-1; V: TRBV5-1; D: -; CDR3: CASSLVAGNTEAFF; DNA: TGCGCCAGCAGCTTGGTGGCAGGGAACACTGAAGCTTTCTTT
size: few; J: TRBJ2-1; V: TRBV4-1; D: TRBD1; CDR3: CASSQGNGQGAYNEQFF; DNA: TGCGCCAGCAGCCAAGGAAACGGACAGGGCGCCTACAATGAGCAGTTCTTC
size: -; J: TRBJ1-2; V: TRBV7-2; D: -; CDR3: CASSLPGVGYTF; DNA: TGTGCCAGCAGCTTACCGGGGGTAGGCTACACCTTC
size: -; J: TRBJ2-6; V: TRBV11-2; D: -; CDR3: CASSLGANVLTF; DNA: TGTGCCAGCAGCCTTGGGGCCAACGTCCTGACTTTC
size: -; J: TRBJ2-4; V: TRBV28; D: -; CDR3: CASSLSQGDFNIQYF; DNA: TGTGCCAGCAGTTTAAGCCAGGGCGACTTTAACATTCAGTACTTC
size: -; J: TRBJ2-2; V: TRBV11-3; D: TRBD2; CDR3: CASSLAGGHTGELFF; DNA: TGTGCCAGCAGCTTAGCGGGGGGGCACACCGGGGAGCTGTTTTTT
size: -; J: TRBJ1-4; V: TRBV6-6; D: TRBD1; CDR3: CASSTPDRASKKLFF; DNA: TGTGCCAGCAGTACCCCGGACAGGGCTTCGAAAAAACTGTTTTTT
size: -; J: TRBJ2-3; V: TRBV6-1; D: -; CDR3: CASSERAAGDTQYF; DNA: TGTGCCAGCAGTGAGAGGGCCGCGGGAGATACGCAGTATTTT
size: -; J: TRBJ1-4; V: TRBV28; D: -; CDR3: CATLSLEKEKLFF; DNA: TGTGCCACCCTTAGCCTAGAGAAAGAAAAACTGTTTTTT
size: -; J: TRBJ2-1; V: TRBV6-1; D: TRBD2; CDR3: CASATGGPYNEQFF; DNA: TGTGCCAGCGCAACGGGGGGGCCGTACAATGAGCAGTTCTTC
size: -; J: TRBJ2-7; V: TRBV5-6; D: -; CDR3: CASSLSRHLSSYEQYF; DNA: TGTGCCAGCAGCTTGTCGCGACACCTAAGCTCCTACGAGCAGTACTTC
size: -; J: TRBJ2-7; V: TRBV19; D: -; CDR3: CASSMKRESYEQYF; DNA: TGTGCCAGTAGTATGAAACGGGAATCCTACGAGCAGTACTTC
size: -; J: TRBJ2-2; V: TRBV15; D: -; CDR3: CATSRKGVGSGTGELFF; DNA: TGTGCCACCAGCAGAAAGGGGGTGGGGTCTGGCACCGGGGAGCTGTTTTTT
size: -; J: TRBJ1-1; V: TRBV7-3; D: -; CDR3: CASSLSVNTEAFF; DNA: TGTGCCAGCAGCTTGTCCGTGAACACTGAAGCTTTCTTT
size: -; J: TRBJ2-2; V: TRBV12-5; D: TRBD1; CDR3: CASGSIGTGVPNTGELFF; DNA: TGTGCTAGTGGTTCAATCGGGACAGGGGTTCCGAACACCGGGGAGCTGTTTTTT
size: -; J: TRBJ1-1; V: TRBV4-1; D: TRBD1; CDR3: CASSQPLSAGGFFTEAFF; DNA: TGCGCCAGCAGCCAGCCCCTTTCGGCAGGGGGCTTTTTCACTGAAGCTTTCTTT
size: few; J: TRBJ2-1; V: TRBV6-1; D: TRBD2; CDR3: CASSDLLAGQRNEQFF; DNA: TGTGCCAGCAGTGATTTACTAGCGGGCCAACGCAATGAGCAGTTCTTC
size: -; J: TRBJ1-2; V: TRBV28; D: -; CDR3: CASSFQGPYGYTF; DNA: TGTGCCAGCAGTTTTCAGGGTCCCTATGGCTACACCTTC
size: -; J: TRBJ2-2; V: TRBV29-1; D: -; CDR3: CSVRTLTNTGELFF; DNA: TGCAGCGTCAGGACACTTACGAACACCGGGGAGCTGTTTTTT
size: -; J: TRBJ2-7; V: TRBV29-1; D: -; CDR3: CSVELGNASGEQYF; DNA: TGCAGCGTTGAATTAGGCAACGCATCGGGGGAGCAGTACTTC
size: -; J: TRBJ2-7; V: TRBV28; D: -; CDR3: CASRGGDLEQYF; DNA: TGTGCCAGCAGGGGCGGGGATCTCGAGCAGTACTTC
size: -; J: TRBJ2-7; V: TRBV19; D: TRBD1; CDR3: CASSMTGGFGEQYF; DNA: TGTGCCAGTAGTATGACAGGGGGTTTCGGTGAGCAGTACTTC
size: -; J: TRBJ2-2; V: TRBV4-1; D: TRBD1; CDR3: CASSPTDRVGGELFF; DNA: TGCGCCAGCAGCCCTACCGACAGGGTGGGCGGGGAGCTGTTTTTT
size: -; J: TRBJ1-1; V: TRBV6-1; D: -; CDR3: CASSKGRSNPRNTEAFF; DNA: TGTGCCAGCAGTAAAGGGAGATCAAATCCACGTAACACTGAAGCTTTCTTT
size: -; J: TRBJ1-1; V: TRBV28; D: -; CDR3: CASTGQGWGGSTEAFF; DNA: TGTGCCAGCACTGGCCAGGGCTGGGGGGGGAGCACTGAAGCTTTCTTT
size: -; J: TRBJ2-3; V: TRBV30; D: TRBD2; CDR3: CAWSVLSGGSDTQYF; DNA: TGTGCCTGGAGTGTACTTAGCGGGGGTTCAGATACGCAGTATTTT
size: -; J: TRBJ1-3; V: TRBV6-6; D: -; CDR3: CASSYSDSSGNTIYF; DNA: TGTGCCAGCAGTTACTCGGACAGCTCTGGAAACACCATATATTTT
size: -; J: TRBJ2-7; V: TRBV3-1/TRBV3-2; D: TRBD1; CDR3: CASSQELRGPSYEQYF; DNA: TGTGCCAGCAGCCAAGAGTTGAGGGGGCCCTCCTACGAGCAGTACTTC
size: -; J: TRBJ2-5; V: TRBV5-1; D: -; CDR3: CASSAQGGQETQYF; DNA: TGCGCCAGCAGCGCACAGGGGGGGCAAGAGACCCAGTACTTC
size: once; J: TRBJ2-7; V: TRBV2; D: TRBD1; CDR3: CASSSTGFISYEQYF; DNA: TGTGCCAGCAGTTCGACAGGGTTTATCTCCTACGAGCAGTACTTC
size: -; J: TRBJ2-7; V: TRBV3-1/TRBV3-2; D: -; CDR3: CASSQEGGPSYEQYF; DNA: TGTGCCAGCAGCCAAGAAGGGGGACCGTCCTACGAGCAGTACTTC
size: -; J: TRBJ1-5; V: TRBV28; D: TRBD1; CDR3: CASRVRPGGFQPQHF; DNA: TGTGCCAGCAGAGTTCGCCCAGGGGGTTTTCAGCCCCAGCATTTT
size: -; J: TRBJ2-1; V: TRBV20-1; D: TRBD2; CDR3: CSASTGTSGGNEQFF; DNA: TGCAGTGCTAGTACCGGGACTAGCGGAGGGAATGAGCAGTTCTTC
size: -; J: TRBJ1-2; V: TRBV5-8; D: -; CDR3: CASSPLIGAGGYTF; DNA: TGTGCCAGCAGCCCCCTAATAGGGGCGGGAGGCTACACCTTC
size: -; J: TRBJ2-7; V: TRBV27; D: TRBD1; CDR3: CASSLGTGGEQYF; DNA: TGTGCCAGCAGTTTAGGGACAGGGGGCGAGCAGTACTTC
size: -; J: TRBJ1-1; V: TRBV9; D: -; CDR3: CASSADLGNTEAFF; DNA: TGTGCCAGCAGCGCCGACCTAGGGAACACTGAAGCTTTCTTT
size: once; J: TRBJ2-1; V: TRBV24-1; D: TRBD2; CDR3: CATSDDSVAGAYNEQFF; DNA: TGTGCCACCAGTGATGACTCTGTAGCGGGGGCCTACAATGAGCAGTTCTTC
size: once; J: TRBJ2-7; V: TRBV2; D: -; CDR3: CASSRGASYEQYF; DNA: TGTGCCAGCAGCCGAGGAGCGTCCTACGAGCAGTACTTC
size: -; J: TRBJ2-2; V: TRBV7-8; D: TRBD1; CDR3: CASSNRRDREPTFTGELFF; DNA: TGTGCCAGCAGCAACCGAAGGGACAGGGAACCTACCTTCACCGGGGAGCTGTTTTTT
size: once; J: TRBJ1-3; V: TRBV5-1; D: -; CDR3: CASSPSGEGNTIYF; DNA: TGCGCCAGCAGCCCCAGTGGGGAGGGAAACACCATATATTTT
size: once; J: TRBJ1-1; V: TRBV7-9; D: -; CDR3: CASSLAGGEIAEAFF; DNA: TGTGCCAGCAGCTTAGCCGGGGGAGAGATCGCTGAAGCTTTCTTT
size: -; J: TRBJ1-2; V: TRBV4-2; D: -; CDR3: CASSQLDKRDYGYTF; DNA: TGTGCCAGCAGCCAACTGGACAAGAGAGACTATGGCTACACCTTC
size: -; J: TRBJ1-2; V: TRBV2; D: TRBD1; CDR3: CASSYYEGAGGYTF; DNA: TGTGCCAGCAGCTATTATGAGGGGGCGGGTGGCTACACCTTC
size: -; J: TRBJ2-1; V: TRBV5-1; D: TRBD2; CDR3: CASSLDAMGSSGGMDNEQFF; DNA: TGCGCCAGCAGCTTGGACGCAATGGGGTCTAGCGGGGGGATGGACAATGAGCAGTTCTTC
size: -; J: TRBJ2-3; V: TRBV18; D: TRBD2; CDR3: CASSPPGGGPTDTQYF; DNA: TGTGCCAGCTCACCACCTGGCGGGGGGCCCACAGATACGCAGTATTTT
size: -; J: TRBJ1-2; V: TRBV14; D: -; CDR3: CASSHHRAGRTLIYGYTF; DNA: TGTGCCAGCAGCCACCATCGGGCAGGGCGAACCCTGATCTATGGCTACACCTTC
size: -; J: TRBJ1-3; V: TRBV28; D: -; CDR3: CASSPPYISGNTIYF; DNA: TGTGCCAGCAGTCCCCCGTATATCTCTGGAAACACCATATATTTT
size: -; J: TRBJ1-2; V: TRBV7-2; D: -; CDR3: CASSPRDTRYGYTF; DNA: TGTGCCAGCAGCCCGAGGGACACAAGATATGGCTACACCTTC